These 29 T cell receptor beta chains came from one sample sequenced in a study. TCRdb ran MiXCR on the RT-PCR reads and lists one entry per CDR3 protein. The sample yields around 700,000 distinct CDR3 sequences, more than 13% seen once. Sequencing was carried out using memory CD4+ T cells from blood. The source is a female donor in good health, serving as a healthy control.

The rearrangement links TRBV5-5 to TRBJ2-5; TRBD1 aligns across 10 bases. Germline trimming cut 4 bases from V and 5 bases from J; bases unmatched to any gene: 5. The CDR3 totals 14 residues. Germline CDR1 and CDR2: SGHKS and YYEKEE (reference sequence). Here the CDR3 reads CASSRDRGPETQYF. The CDR3 DNA reads as TGTGCCAGCAGCCGCGACAGGGGGCCGGAGACCCAGTACTTC. Filled out from reference TRBV5-5 and TRBJ2-5, the complete variable domain reads DAGVTQSPTHLIKTRGQQVTLRCSPISGHKSVSWYQQVLGQGPQFIFQYYEKEERGRGNFPDRFSARQFPNYSSELNVNALLLGDSALYLCASSRDRGPETQYFGPGTRLLVL.

The chain is built from TRBV5-1 and TRBJ2-2; 7 nucleotides agree with TRBD1. With 2 bases clipped from V and 3 bases from J, the junction kept 7 bases outside the gene matches. CDR3 length equals 16 residues. Germline CDR1 reads SGHRS; CDR2 reads YFSETQ. This CDR3 reads CASSLQGSADTGELFF. The CDR3 DNA reads TGCGCCAGCAGCTTACAGGGGAGTGCGGACACCGGGGAGCTGTTTTTT.

This clonotype was seen repeatedly, ten times or more. The V gene is TRBV9, the J gene TRBJ2-2; 8 nucleotides agree with TRBD1. The germline V gene encodes CDR1 SGDLS and CDR2 YYNGEE. This CDR3 comprises 15 residues. V was pared by 3 bases and J by 5 bases, with 6 bases of the junction left unmatched. CDR3 sequence reads: CASSAQGARTGELFF. The DNA of the CDR3 is TGTGCCAGCAGCGCCCAGGGGGCGCGTACCGGGGAGCTGTTTTTT.

This clonotype was seen at least ten times. The chain employs TRBV5-1 and TRBJ1-2; no clear D gene. Per germline, CDR1 SGHRS and CDR2 YFSETQ. CDR3 length equals 13 residues. Trimming left V 0 bases short and J 1 base short, with 4 bases between. The CDR3 here is CASSLASNYGYTF. The CDR3 coding sequence is TGCGCCAGCAGCTTGGCCAGTAACTATGGCTACACCTTC.

This rearrangement joins TRBV5-1 to TRBJ1-1; D remains ambiguous. V lost 1 base and J 5 bases, leaving 12 bases between the germline ends. The length of the CDR3 is 14 residues. Per the germline V gene, CDR1 is SGHRS and CDR2 is YFSETQ. DNA for the CDR3: TGCGCCAGCAGCTTGTCTTCAACACAGACTGAAGCTTTCTTT. Its protein product is CASSLSSTQTEAFF.

This clonotype was detected ten times or more. The chain combines TRBV12-3 or TRBV12-4 with TRBJ1-2, with D uncertain. This CDR3 comprises 15 residues. The germline V and J ends were trimmed by 6 bases and 0 bases, with 14 bases remaining between them. The DNA of the CDR3 is TGTGCCAGCAGCGGGCGGCGGATCACTAACTATGGCTACACCTTC. Its protein product is CASSGRRITNYGYTF.

This clonotype came up a few times. The rearrangement links TRBV7-2 to TRBJ2-5; D tentatively fits TRBD1 or TRBD2 (6 bases each). The CDR3 loop spans 17 amino acids. Trimming took off 1 base at V and 4 bases at J, with 19 bases between the two ends. CDR1 and CDR2 (germline): SGHTA, FQGNSA. CDR3 region: CASSLGHVRGPSETQYF. CDR3 coding DNA: TGTGCCAGCAGCTTAGGTCACGTACGGGGGCCGTCAGAGACCCAGTACTTC.

A note on this clonotype: Because the CDR3 is missing its conserved closing phenylalanine or tryptophan, this is likely a read error. The chain is built from TRBV10-3 and TRBJ2-3; TRBD2 matches 7 bases. From germline, CDR1 is ENHRY and CDR2 SYGVKD. The ends lost 10 bases at V and 2 bases at J; junction bases unmatched: 3. This CDR3 is 12 amino acids long. Written as DNA, the CDR3 is TGTGCCACCGCGGGGGACACAGATACGCAGTATTCT. Translated, it gives CATAGDTDTQYS.

This clonotype was detected a few times. The chain has TRBV29-1 and TRBJ1-2; D unclear. Trimming removed 7 bases from V and 5 bases from J, with 14 bases in between. CDR1 is SQVTM and CDR2 is ANQGSEA in the germline V gene. The CDR3 length is 12 residues. The CDR3 nucleotides read TGCAGCGCCGAACCCGAATTTTATGGCTACACCTTC. It is translated as CSAEPEFYGYTF.

With regard to this clonotype: A much larger clone lies a single base off, so this may be a read error. The chain employs TRBV20-1 and TRBJ1-1, with 8 positions matching TRBD1. The germline gives CDR1 DFQATT, CDR2 SNEGSKA (reference sequence). The trim removed 0 bases at V and 7 bases at J, leaving 7 bases unmatched. The CDR3 is 14 amino acids. The CDR3, as DNA: TGCAGTGCTAGAGATAGGACAGGGTCTGATGAAGCTTTCTTT. The encoded protein is CSARDRTGSDEAFF.

Turning to this clonotype: This sequence may be a read error, since a much larger clone differs from it by one base. This sequence joins TRBV29-1 and TRBJ2-3, with D perhaps TRBD1 (6 bases). The length of the CDR3 is 13 residues. From germline, CDR1 is SQVTM and CDR2 ANQGSEA. The CDR3 reads CSVAGQTTDSQYF. The CDR3 coding sequence is TGCAGCGTCGCCGGACAGACCACAGATTCGCAGTATTTT.

This clonotype was counted between two and nine times. The chain combines TRBV6-1 with TRBJ1-6; no definite D call. Germline assignment: CDR1 MNHNS and CDR2 SASEGT. The CDR3 consists of 13 residues. Trimming took off 1 base at V and 9 bases at J, with 7 bases between the two ends. CDR3 sequence: CASSEDHRSPLHF. The DNA of the CDR3 is TGTGCCAGCAGTGAAGATCACCGTTCACCCCTCCACTTT.

This clonotype was counted many times. This chain links TRBV7-2 with TRBJ1-4; no clear D gene. Germline-derived CDR1 and CDR2 are SGHTA and FQGNSA. Trimming took 3 bases from V and 10 from J, leaving 18 bases between them. The CDR3 spans 15 residues. This chain's CDR3 is CASSFTGPTPGKLFF. Here the CDR3 DNA reads TGTGCCAGCAGCTTTACCGGGCCTACCCCGGGAAAACTGTTTTTT.

This clonotype was found many times. This rearrangement joins TRBV7-2 to TRBJ2-2, with 10 bases fitting TRBD2. The length of the CDR3 is 16 residues. Germline V lookup: CDR1 SGHTA, CDR2 FQGNSA. V lost 5 bases and J lost 6; bases outside the gene matches: 9. Here the CDR3 DNA reads TGTGCCAGCAGCCGACAAAGCGGGAGGGCCGCCGGGGAGCTGTTTTTT. Protein product: CASSRQSGRAAGELFF.

On this clonotype: A read error may explain this, as a much larger clone is one base away. The chain employs TRBV9 and TRBJ1-6; D remains ambiguous. Germline V CDR1 and CDR2: SGDLS, YYNGEE. V gave up 0 bases and J gave up 8 bases, with 9 bases separating them. This CDR3 contains 14 residues. The CDR3 DNA is TGTGCCAGCAGCGTAGGGGGTTCTCATTCACCCCTCCACTTT. Protein: CASSVGGSHSPLHF.

This clonotype was seen at least ten times. This chain uses TRBV7-3 with TRBJ2-5; 11 nucleotides match TRBD1. Germline V gives CDR1 SGHTA, CDR2 FQGTGA. The CDR3 is 16 residues long. With 1 base clipped from V and 1 base from J, the junction kept 2 bases outside the gene matches. In DNA form, the CDR3 reads TGTGCCAGCAGCTTAAGTGGGACAGGGGGCCAAGAGACCCAGTACTTC. Translated: CASSLSGTGGQETQYF.

The table lists this clonotype with a few counts. The chain links TRBV5-1 to TRBJ1-1; 7 bases are shared with TRBD1. V shed 4 bases and J 6 bases; nucleotides not matched to a gene: 9. Germline V lookup: CDR1 SGHRS, CDR2 YFSETQ. The CDR3 is 14 residues long. CDR3 in amino acids: CASSDGQELPEAFF. The DNA of the CDR3 is TGCGCCAGCAGCGACGGACAGGAGCTGCCTGAAGCTTTCTTT.

This clonotype has a handful of counts. This chain connects TRBV30 to TRBJ2-5; D is unclear. Deletions cut 3 bases from V and 0 bases from J, with 14 bases between. Germline CDR1 GTSNPN, CDR2 SVGIG (reference sequence). This CDR3 contains 15 residues. This CDR3 reads CAWSDGRVYQETQYF. CDR3 DNA: TGTGCCTGGAGCGACGGCCGCGTTTACCAAGAGACCCAGTACTTC.

About this clonotype itself: Germline and junction disagree at one end, which may indicate a read error. The rearrangement uses TRBV28 and TRBJ1-6, with 7 nucleotides matching TRBD1. The CDR3 covers 14 residues. Germline lookup yields CDR1 MDHEN and CDR2 SYDVKM. The chain's CDR3 is CASSFRGYSSPIHF. DNA of the CDR3: TGTGCCAGCAGTTTCAGGGGGTACAGTTCACCCATCCACTTT.

This clonotype was seen repeatedly, ten times or more. The gene calls are TRBV12-3 or TRBV12-4 and TRBJ1-6; D remains ambiguous. Trimming left V 7 bases short and J 3 bases short, with 10 bases between. This CDR3 has 14 amino acids. For the CDR3, the DNA is TGTGCCAGCACTGAAAACAGCTATAATTCACCCCTCCACTTT. It translates to CASTENSYNSPLHF.

There are a few counts of this clonotype. This chain uses TRBV2 with TRBJ2-1; TRBD1 matches at 9 bases. With 6 bases clipped from V and 3 bases from J, the junction kept 9 bases outside the gene matches. The CDR3 contains 16 residues. CDR1 is SNHLY and CDR2 is FYNNEI in the germline V gene. The CDR3 sequence is CASRVRTGVNYNEQFF. DNA of the CDR3: TGTGCCAGCAGGGTAAGGACAGGGGTAAACTACAATGAGCAGTTCTTC.

This clonotype was counted only a few times. The CDR3 coding sequence is TGTGCCAGCAGTGTAGCGGGAGTGAAGGGGGATACGCAGTATTTT. This gives the protein CASSVAGVKGDTQYF. The chain joins TRBV6-5 to TRBJ2-3; 9 nucleotides agree with TRBD2. V shed 5 bases, J shed 6 bases, and the junction held 9 bases outside the gene matches. Looked up from germline, CDR1 is MNHEY and CDR2 is SVGAGI. The CDR3 length is 15 residues.

The chain couples TRBV20-1 to TRBJ1-2; 12 nucleotides match TRBD1. V was clipped by 5 bases and J by 11 bases; unmatched bases: 9. This CDR3 contains 13 residues. Germline CDR1 and CDR2: DFQATT and SNEGSKA (reference sequence). CDR3 sequence (DNA): TGCAGTGCTCATTCGGGACAGGGGGCCCGGTACACCTTC. Translation gives CSAHSGQGARYTF.

The chain combines TRBV27 with TRBJ1-2; no firm D call. The CDR3 covers 16 residues. Trimming removed 2 bases from V and 3 bases from J, with 16 bases in between. CDR1 is MNHEY, CDR2 SMNVEV, per germline (reference sequence). The CDR3 DNA is TGTGCCAGCAGTTTAGTTGGAGGAGCAGATTACTATGGCTACACCTTC. Translation gives CASSLVGGADYYGYTF.

There are a few counts of this clonotype. The chain couples TRBV7-2 to TRBJ1-1; 7 bases match TRBD1. Losses at the gene ends were 4 bases for V and 5 bases for J; bases not matched to a gene: 10. This CDR3 comprises 15 residues. CDR1 is SGHTA, CDR2 FQGNSA, per germline. CDR3 nucleotide sequence: TGTGCCAGCAGCTCGGACAGGCCGCGGGGGACTGAAGCTTTCTTT. This encodes CASSSDRPRGTEAFF.

This clonotype was seen more than once but under ten times. This sequence joins TRBV6-2 or TRBV6-3 and TRBJ2-7; the match to TRBD1 covers 9 bases. J lost 3 bases, V lost 7 bases, and 10 bases had no gene match. Germline V CDR1 and CDR2: MNHEY, SVGEGT. CDR3 length: 15 residues. CDR3 DNA: TGTGCCAGCACCAACGGACAGGGGTCATTCTACGAGCAGTACTTC. Its translation is CASTNGQGSFYEQYF.

The rearrangement joins TRBV28 to TRBJ2-3; D gene unclear. There are 13 residues in the CDR3. Trimming cost V 6 bases and J 2 bases, with 9 bases left between them. Germline values: CDR1 MDHEN, CDR2 SYDVKM. DNA for the CDR3: TGTGCCAGCAGACCCCCGAACACAGATACGCAGTATTTT. Amino acid sequence: CASRPPNTDTQYF.

The V and J genes are TRBV2 and TRBJ2-5, with no clear D. CDR3 length: 15 amino acids. CDR1 SNHLY and CDR2 FYNNEI come from the germline V gene. Trimming took 2 bases from V and 7 from J, leaving 17 bases between them. The CDR3 sequence: CASSETWTSSGTQYF. The CDR3 nucleotides are TGTGCCAGCAGTGAAACTTGGACCTCGTCCGGGACCCAGTACTTC.

Details on this clonotype: A much larger clone sits a single nucleotide away, making a read error possible. The chain has TRBV7-2 and TRBJ2-3, with D unresolved. Germline V CDR1 and CDR2: SGHTA, FQGNSA. This CDR3 has 13 amino acids. The chain's CDR3 is CACSLERTDTQYF. The CDR3 DNA reads TGTGCCTGCAGCTTAGAACGAACAGATACGCAGTATTTT. Full variable domain (remainder filled in from reference TRBV7-2 and TRBJ2-3): GAGVSQSPSNKVTEKGKDVELRCDPISGHTALYWYRQSLGQGLEFLIYFQGNSAPDKSGLPSDRFSAERTGGSVSTLTIQRTQQEDSAVYLCACSLERTDTQYFGPGTRLTVL.